These 23 T cell receptor beta chains share one sample of origin, sequenced in a study of T cells in localized non-small cell lung cancer. The assay was immunoSEQ multiplex PCR, and TCRdb's table has in-frame clones only and misses some. The profile shows 16,000 or so clones, roughly 91% of them singletons. This material consisted of peripheral blood, taken before any cancer treatment. The source of these receptors is a male donor older than 55 with stage II squamous cell lung carcinoma.

The J gene is TRBJ2-1, the V gene TRBV7-2, with 9 bases fitting TRBD2. The CDR3 is made up of 19 amino acids. Unmatched junction bases numbered 16, after V lost 2 bases and J lost 5 bases. Germline loops: CDR1 SGHTA, CDR2 FQGNSA. The CDR3 spells CASSLYSPLLAGINNEQFF. The DNA for the CDR3 is TGTGCCAGCAGCTTATATTCCCCCCTGCTAGCGGGAATTAACAATGAGCAGTTCTTC.

V usage is TRBV6-1 and J usage is TRBJ1-2, with 10 bases identical to TRBD1. V shed 6 bases, J shed 3 bases, and the junction held 4 bases outside the gene matches. The germline gives CDR1 MNHNS, CDR2 SASEGT. The CDR3 runs 14 residues. The CDR3 region is CASRGTGVDYGYTF. The CDR3 DNA reads TGTGCCAGCAGAGGGACAGGGGTAGACTATGGCTACACCTTC.

For the CDR3, the DNA is TGTGCCAGCAGTGAGACAGGGGTTGGAAACACCATATATTTT. Protein product: CASSETGVGNTIYF. The V and J genes are TRBV6-1 and TRBJ1-3, with TRBD1 matching over 8 bases. The trim removed 3 bases at V and 3 bases at J, leaving 1 base unmatched. The germline CDR1 and CDR2 sequences are MNHNS and SASEGT. The CDR3 loop spans 14 amino acids.

The J gene is TRBJ1-2, the V gene TRBV28; D is unresolved. Trimming pared 3 bases from V and 9 bases from J, leaving 11 bases between. CDR1 MDHEN and CDR2 SYDVKM come from the germline V gene. CDR3 length: 12 amino acids. The CDR3 spells CASSLGSTRYTF. In DNA form, the CDR3 reads TGTGCCAGCAGTTTGGGCAGCACTCGCTACACCTTC.

The chain uses TRBV28 and TRBJ1-3; no reliable D call. Germline V CDR1 and CDR2: MDHEN, SYDVKM. V was trimmed by 2 bases and J by 4 bases, leaving 12 bases between them. The CDR3 is 15 residues long. CDR3 in amino acids: CASSLRGAGGNTIYF. The CDR3 bases are TGTGCCAGCAGTTTACGGGGTGCGGGGGGAAACACCATATATTTT.

This sequence joins TRBV5-6 and TRBJ1-2; tentative D call: TRBD1 (5 bases). Germline V gene sequence: CDR1 SGHDT, CDR2 YYEEEE. V was clipped by 2 bases and J by 1 base, with 18 bases between them. The CDR3 is 17 residues long. CDR3 sequence: CASSFPIGGANNYGYTF. CDR3 DNA sequence: TGTGCCAGCAGCTTCCCTATCGGAGGGGCCAATAACTATGGCTACACCTTC.

Concerning this clone itself: Compared with germline, one end of the junction differs, possibly owing to a read error. The rearrangement joins TRBV5-1 to TRBJ1-2; D is possibly TRBD1 (5 bases). Germline lookup yields CDR1 SGHRS and CDR2 YFSETQ. CDR3 length equals 16 residues. The CDR3 loop is CASSSSGDSGNFGYTF. The CDR3 DNA reads as TGCGCCAGCAGCTCGTCGGGGGATTCAGGGAACTTTGGCTACACCTTC.

V gene TRBV29-1 combines with J gene TRBJ2-1; no clear D. The ends were cut back, 1 base at V and 9 bases at J, with 10 bases in the middle. CDR3 length: 12 residues. Germline-derived CDR1 and CDR2 are SQVTM and ANQGSEA. CDR3 nucleotide sequence: TGCAGCGTTGAAGCCCTCGAGAGTGAGCAGTTCTTC. It yields the protein CSVEALESEQFF.

CDR3 nucleotide sequence: TGTGCTAGTGGTTTAGGGCAAAGCTCCTACAATGAGCAGTTCTTC. Translation: CASGLGQSSYNEQFF. V usage is TRBV12-5 and J usage is TRBJ2-1, with D hard to call. The V and J ends lost 3 bases and 0 bases respectively, with 9 bases between them. The V gene's germline CDR1 is LGHNT and CDR2 FRNRAP. The CDR3 loop spans 15 amino acids.

The CDR3 bases are TGCGCCAGCAGCCAAGATCGGGGGACTCCCCAGCATTTT. Its protein is CASSQDRGTPQHF. The V call is TRBV4-1, the J call TRBJ1-5, with D possibly matching TRBD1 (5 bases). Trimming left V 0 bases short and J 10 bases short, with 10 bases between. The germline V gene encodes CDR1 MGHRA and CDR2 YSYEKL. The CDR3 loop spans 13 amino acids.

The CDR3 coding sequence is TGTGCCAGCAGCGGGGACAGGGGAATGTCCTACGAGCAGTACTTC. Translated, it gives CASSGDRGMSYEQYF. The gene calls are TRBV6-4 and TRBJ2-7; 10 nucleotides line up with TRBD1. The germline CDR1 and CDR2 sequences are MRHNA and SNTAGT. CDR3 size: 15 residues. J lost 1 base, V lost 6 bases, and 6 bases had no gene match.

V usage is TRBV10-3 and J usage is TRBJ2-3; no clear D. Germline loops: CDR1 ENHRY, CDR2 SYGVKD. CDR3 size: 15 residues. V gave up 6 bases and J gave up 0 bases, with 13 bases separating them. The CDR3 DNA reads TGTGCCATCAGGGACGTGGCAGTTAGCACAGATACGCAGTATTTT. Amino acid sequence: CAIRDVAVSTDTQYF.

The chain combines TRBV27 with TRBJ1-3; 7 bases are shared with TRBD1. J lost 4 bases, V lost 5 bases, and 20 bases had no gene match. The germline gives CDR1 MNHEY, CDR2 SMNVEV (reference sequence). The length of the CDR3 is 19 residues. CDR3 bases: TGTGCCAGCAGTCTCAGGGGGGCCCCCGGAATGCTCTCCGGAAACACCATATATTTT. It is translated as CASSLRGAPGMLSGNTIYF.

The rearrangement links TRBV29-1 to TRBJ2-3; D not resolved. This CDR3 is built from 8 residues. CDR1 and CDR2 (germline): SQVTM, ANQGSEA. Deletions cut 7 bases from V and 4 bases from J, with 0 bases between. This CDR3 is CSADTQYF. Here the CDR3 DNA reads TGCAGCGCAGATACGCAGTATTTT.

The chain links TRBV5-1 to TRBJ2-7; D might be TRBD1 (6 bases). Trimming took 0 bases from V and 0 from J, leaving 10 bases between them. Germline CDR1 is SGHRS and CDR2 is YFSETQ. The CDR3 length is 15 residues. The DNA for the CDR3 is TGCGCCAGCAGCTTGGCCGGGACACACTCCTACGAGCAGTACTTC. Residues: CASSLAGTHSYEQYF.

The V gene is TRBV30, the J gene TRBJ1-5; a possible D gene is TRBD1 (5 bases). Per the germline V gene, CDR1 is GTSNPN and CDR2 is SVGIG (reference sequence). The CDR3 is made up of 13 amino acids. Trimming pared 2 bases from V and 4 bases from J, leaving 9 bases between. CDR3 nucleotides: TGTGCCTGGAGTAGGGGTGAAAATCAGCCCCAGCATTTT. Residues: CAWSRGENQPQHF.

The chain recombines TRBV11-1 with TRBJ1-1, with D maybe TRBD1 (5 bases). The germline V gene encodes CDR1 SGHAT and CDR2 FQDESV (reference sequence). V was pared by 4 bases and J by 5 bases, with 8 bases between. The CDR3 runs 12 residues. CDR3 in amino acids: CASSSQGTEAFF. The CDR3 coding sequence is TGTGCCAGCAGCTCGCAGGGAACTGAAGCTTTCTTT.

The chain combines TRBV12-5 with TRBJ2-1, with 9 bases that match TRBD1. The V segment lost 4 bases and the J segment 5 bases; nucleotides outside the gene matches: 6. This CDR3 contains 15 residues. The V gene's germline CDR1 is LGHNT and CDR2 FRNRAP. CDR3 amino acids: CASGSGQGRNNEQFF. CDR3 DNA: TGTGCTAGTGGTTCCGGACAGGGGCGGAACAATGAGCAGTTCTTC.

V gene TRBV5-6 combines with J gene TRBJ2-1; unclear D gene. Looked up from germline, CDR1 is SGHDT and CDR2 is YYEEEE. The CDR3 extends over 16 amino acids. Trimming took 1 base from V and 2 from J, leaving 13 bases between them. CDR3 residues: CASSLTGYRAYNEQFF. In DNA, the CDR3 is TGTGCCAGCAGCTTGACCGGATATAGAGCCTACAATGAGCAGTTCTTC.

The chain is built from TRBV5-6 and TRBJ2-7, with a tentative D call TRBD1 (6 bases). The V end was cut by 2 bases, the J end by 3 bases, with 15 bases between. CDR3 size: 15 residues. Germline CDR1 SGHDT, CDR2 YYEEEE. CDR3: CASSFYRAPGYEQYF. CDR3 DNA sequence: TGTGCCAGCAGCTTTTACAGGGCCCCCGGCTACGAGCAGTACTTC.

The CDR3 nucleotides read TGTGCCAGCATCCGGGGGACAGGGGTGAACACTGAAGCTTTCTTT. Protein: CASIRGTGVNTEAFF. The rearrangement links TRBV5-4 to TRBJ1-1; 10 positions agree with TRBD1. The V and J ends lost 6 bases and 0 bases, in that order; junction bases with no gene match: 5. The CDR3 is 15 residues long. The germline V gene encodes CDR1 SGHNT and CDR2 YYREEE (reference sequence).

This chain uses TRBV19 with TRBJ2-2; D remains ambiguous. Looked up from germline, CDR1 is LNHDA and CDR2 is SQIVND (reference sequence). CDR3 size: 15 residues. V was clipped by 1 base and J by 5 bases, with 11 bases between them. CDR3 DNA: TGTGCCAGTAGTATAGTAGCCCTAGTTACCGGGGAGCTGTTTTTT. Protein: CASSIVALVTGELFF.

This chain links TRBV27 with TRBJ2-7, with D uncertain. Looked up from germline, CDR1 is MNHEY and CDR2 is SMNVEV (reference sequence). The CDR3 is 13 amino acids. The germline V and J ends were trimmed by 4 bases and 6 bases, with 13 bases remaining between them. CDR3 DNA: TGTGCCAGCAGTTCAACACTCTTTGGCGAGCAGTACTTC. Translation: CASSSTLFGEQYF.